These T cell receptor beta chains were read from a single sample in a study of shared clonotypes between healthy human individuals. The repertoire was sequenced with immunoSEQ multiplex PCR; TCRdb's copy has only in-frame clones and lacks some. The data contain 550,000 to 800,000 clones, 80% to 95% of them singletons. The sample taken for sequencing was memory CD8+ T cells from PBMCs. These receptors were taken from a man younger than 35 in good health. Some clones in this sample may be carry-over from other donors' samples. Each CDR3 is given with its conserved first and last residue. D genes are given only for firm matches. Expanded clones are given a class, and other clones once, few, many or no size at all.

D	J	V	size	CDR3	DNA
NA	TRBJ2-2	TRBV27	NA	CASSPRTRLGTGELFF	TGTGCCAGCAGTCCACGGACCCGATTGGGCACCGGGGAGCTGTTTTTT
TRBD2	TRBJ2-5	TRBV4-3	NA	CASSPTDGTSPGPRYF	TGCGCCAGCAGCCCTACTGACGGGACTAGCCCTGGACCACGGTACTTC
NA	TRBJ2-1	TRBV11-3	NA	CASSLDRGRHISYNEQFF	TGTGCCAGCAGCTTAGATCGTGGGAGACACATCTCCTACAATGAGCAGTTCTTC
TRBD1	TRBJ2-3	TRBV13	NA	CAMEQDRGSTDTQYF	TGTGCCATGGAGCAGGACAGGGGTAGCACAGATACGCAGTATTTT
NA	TRBJ2-2	TRBV13	NA	CASRVSGIDTGELFF	TGTGCCAGCAGAGTATCGGGGATCGACACCGGGGAGCTGTTTTTT
NA	TRBJ2-3	TRBV5-6	NA	CASSPDRTSSADTDTQYF	TGTGCCAGCAGCCCCGACCGGACAAGCAGTGCCGACACAGATACGCAGTATTTT
NA	TRBJ2-1	TRBV4-3	NA	CASSQGRLNEQFF	TGCGCCAGCAGCCAAGGGAGACTAAATGAGCAGTTCTTC
TRBD2	TRBJ2-1	TRBV27	NA	CASSLVFAGGPSNEQFF	TGTGCCAGCAGTTTAGTGTTCGCGGGAGGGCCCTCCAATGAGCAGTTCTTC
NA	TRBJ2-3	TRBV20-1	NA	CSAPGDTQYF	TGCAGTGCCCCGGGAGATACGCAGTATTTT
NA	TRBJ2-7	TRBV5-1	NA	CASSFVGASYEQYF	TGCGCCAGCAGCTTCGTCGGGGCCTCCTACGAGCAGTACTTC
TRBD1	TRBJ2-6	TRBV9	NA	CASSDPGTGGAGANVLTF	TGTGCCAGCAGCGACCCCGGGACAGGGGGAGCCGGGGCCAACGTCCTGACTTTC
NA	TRBJ2-1	TRBV7-9	NA	CASSSGTVIFDEQFF	TGTGCCAGCAGTTCCGGGACGGTAATTTTCGATGAGCAGTTCTTC
NA	TRBJ1-2	TRBV4-2	NA	CASGGRDYGYTF	TGTGCCAGCGGGGGGCGGGACTATGGCTACACCTTC
NA	TRBJ1-1	TRBV7-9	NA	CASSLGVRGAFF	TGTGCCAGCAGCTTAGGGGTCAGGGGAGCTTTCTTT
NA	TRBJ2-7	TRBV7-2	NA	CASSVGSGISYEQYF	TGTGCCAGCAGTGTGGGGTCGGGGATCAGCTACGAGCAGTACTTC
NA	TRBJ2-5	TRBV28	once	CASSLMAYRGETQYF	TGTGCCAGCAGTTTAATGGCCTACAGAGGAGAGACCCAGTACTTC
NA	TRBJ2-5	TRBV5-1	NA	CASSWPGRRTQYF	TGCGCCAGCAGCTGGCCGGGGCGACGGACCCAGTACTTC
NA	TRBJ1-5	TRBV9	NA	CASSVDGGSNQPQHF	TGTGCCAGCAGCGTAGATGGTGGGAGCAATCAGCCCCAGCATTTT
NA	TRBJ2-2	TRBV6-1	NA	CASSGVGQRTGELFF	TGTGCCAGCAGTGGGGTAGGACAGCGGACCGGGGAGCTGTTTTTT
NA	TRBJ1-5	TRBV5-6	NA	CASSYQGNQPQHF	TGTGCCAGCAGCTATCAGGGCAATCAGCCCCAGCATTTT
TRBD1	TRBJ1-2	TRBV29-1	NA	CSVVDRGYGYTF	TGCAGCGTTGTGGACAGGGGCTATGGCTACACCTTC
NA	TRBJ1-1	TRBV7-9	NA	CASSAPGNTEAFF	TGTGCCAGCAGTGCCCCGGGGAACACTGAAGCTTTCTTT
NA	TRBJ2-7	TRBV6-6	NA	CASSYYAGKGDEQYF	TGTGCCAGCAGTTACTACGCGGGGAAAGGCGACGAGCAGTACTTC
NA	TRBJ2-1	TRBV7-9	NA	CASSLDYVSPAYNEQFF	TGTGCCAGCAGCTTAGACTATGTCTCACCGGCCTACAATGAGCAGTTCTTC
NA	TRBJ1-1	TRBV30	NA	CAWGPWGPSGRNAEAFF	TGTGCCTGGGGCCCCTGGGGGCCCTCGGGGAGGAACGCTGAAGCTTTCTTT
NA	TRBJ2-7	TRBV7-6	NA	CASSLSVVAGPADEQYF	TGTGCCAGCAGCTTAAGTGTCGTTGCGGGACCCGCAGACGAGCAGTACTTC
NA	TRBJ2-5	TRBV7-9	NA	CASSLGTPDPETQYF	TGTGCCAGCAGCCTCGGGACGCCCGATCCGGAGACCCAGTACTTC
NA	TRBJ2-5	TRBV6-1	NA	CASRDYFSGGETQYF	TGTGCCAGCAGGGACTACTTCTCAGGGGGAGAGACCCAGTACTTC
TRBD1	TRBJ2-3	TRBV25-1	NA	CASSTRDRFTDTQYF	TGTGCCAGTAGTACCCGGGACAGATTCACAGATACGCAGTATTTT
NA	TRBJ1-1	TRBV2	NA	CASSELRLNTEAFF	TGTGCCAGCAGTGAACTACGGCTGAACACTGAAGCTTTCTTT
NA	TRBJ1-6	TRBV10-3	NA	CAISDVGKGSPLHF	TGTGCCATCAGCGATGTAGGGAAAGGTTCACCCCTCCACTTT
NA	TRBJ2-5	TRBV15	NA	CATSQVGYEETQYF	TGTGCCACCAGCCAAGTGGGGTATGAAGAGACCCAGTACTTC
NA	TRBJ1-2	TRBV12-5	NA	CASGHRDGYTF	TGTGCTAGTGGTCACAGGGATGGCTACACCTTC
NA	TRBJ2-5	TRBV27	NA	CASSWGTRGDQYF	TGTGCCAGCAGTTGGGGGACCCGGGGCGACCAGTACTTC
TRBD1	TRBJ1-2	TRBV16	NA	CASSQSSRDSYPGYGYTF	TGTGCCAGCAGCCAATCAAGCCGGGACAGTTACCCAGGATATGGCTACACCTTC
NA	TRBJ2-3	TRBV4-2	NA	CASSPLVAEIADTQYF	TGTGCCAGCAGCCCCCTAGTAGCGGAGATAGCAGATACGCAGTATTTT
TRBD2	TRBJ2-3	TRBV2	once	CASSEVSGDLGDTQYF	TGTGCCAGCAGTGAAGTTAGCGGGGACCTTGGGGATACGCAGTATTTT
NA	TRBJ1-2	TRBV6-5	NA	CASSPPRGYGYTF	TGTGCCAGCAGTCCTCCTCGAGGGTATGGCTACACCTTC
NA	TRBJ2-3	TRBV5-1	NA	CASSFFPQGSTDTQYF	TGCGCCAGCAGCTTTTTTCCTCAGGGATCCACAGATACGCAGTATTTT
TRBD2	TRBJ2-3	TRBV28	NA	CASGLAGGATQYF	TGTGCCAGCGGACTAGCGGGAGGGGCTACGCAGTATTTT
TRBD2	TRBJ2-7	TRBV6-6	NA	CASSWTSGDEQYF	TGTGCCAGCAGTTGGACTAGCGGGGACGAGCAGTACTTC
TRBD1	TRBJ1-5	TRBV5-8	NA	CASSLRDSDQPQHF	TGTGCCAGCAGCCTTAGGGACAGCGATCAGCCCCAGCATTTT
TRBD2	TRBJ2-1	TRBV4-1	NA	CASSQFAGGSLSYNEQFF	TGCGCCAGCAGCCAATTTGCGGGAGGTTCGTTGTCCTACAATGAGCAGTTCTTC